This T cell receptor (beta chain) emerged from a study of CD8 T cells in Susac syndrome. The CDR3 extends over 17 amino acids. The germline V gene has CDR1 SGHRS and CDR2 YFSETQ. J was trimmed by 0 bases and V by 4 bases; bases with no gene match: 9. Roughly 0.45 to 1 ug RNA was reverse transcribed with random hexamers. Each CDR3 protein is one row after TCRdb ran MiXCR on the immunoSEQ multiplex PCR reads. The table records roughly 130,000 distinct CDR3 sequences, about 95% of them present only once. The TCR sequence derives from a human donor in good health. This sequence joins TRBV5-1 and TRBJ2-7, with TRBD2 matching over 11 bases. The material sequenced was CD4+ T cells from PBMCs. The CDR3 sequence is CASSTGTSGISSYEQYF. The CDR3 DNA reads TGCGCCAGCAGCACCGGGACTAGCGGCATTAGCTCCTACGAGCAGTACTTC. The full variable domain, its missing parts supplied by reference TRBV5-1 and TRBJ2-7, is KAGVTQTPRYLIKTRGQQVTLSCSPISGHRSVSWYQQTPGQGLQFLFEYFSETQRNKGNFPGRFSGRQFSNSRSEMNVSTLELGDSALYLCASSTGTSGISSYEQYFGPGTRLTVT.